Listed here is a single T cell receptor beta chain. The antigen is unknown. Per germline, CDR1 SNHLY and CDR2 FYNNEI. V lost 6 bases and J 0 bases, leaving 12 bases between the germline ends. The CDR3 covers 15 residues. These data originate in a study of T-cell reconstitution after alpha-beta-depleted transplantation in children. Study conclusions and caveats: The high TCRbeta diversity at day 60 in some patients came from surviving recipient T cells and thymic progenitors. After transplant, at about two months, alpha-beta T cells were reportedly derived from several hundred expanded graft clones. By one year post-transplant, T-cell counts and diversity largely arose from T cells that were newly produced.

Unique molecular identifiers featured in how the TCRbeta library was prepared. One entry per CDR3 protein results from TCRdb running MiXCR on the PCR reads. The sample records approximately 47,000 distinct CDR3 sequences, roughly 52% being singletons. This sequence joins TRBV2 and TRBJ2-4, with D unclear. The TCR comes from a boy younger than two with SCID, due to receive a stem cell transplant. This sample comprised peripheral blood, obtained before TCRalphabeta/CD19-depleted stem cell transplant. The CDR3 DNA sequence: TGTGCCAGCAGCCCTAGTTACGGAGCCAAAAACATTCAGTACTTC. Its translation: CASSPSYGAKNIQYF.